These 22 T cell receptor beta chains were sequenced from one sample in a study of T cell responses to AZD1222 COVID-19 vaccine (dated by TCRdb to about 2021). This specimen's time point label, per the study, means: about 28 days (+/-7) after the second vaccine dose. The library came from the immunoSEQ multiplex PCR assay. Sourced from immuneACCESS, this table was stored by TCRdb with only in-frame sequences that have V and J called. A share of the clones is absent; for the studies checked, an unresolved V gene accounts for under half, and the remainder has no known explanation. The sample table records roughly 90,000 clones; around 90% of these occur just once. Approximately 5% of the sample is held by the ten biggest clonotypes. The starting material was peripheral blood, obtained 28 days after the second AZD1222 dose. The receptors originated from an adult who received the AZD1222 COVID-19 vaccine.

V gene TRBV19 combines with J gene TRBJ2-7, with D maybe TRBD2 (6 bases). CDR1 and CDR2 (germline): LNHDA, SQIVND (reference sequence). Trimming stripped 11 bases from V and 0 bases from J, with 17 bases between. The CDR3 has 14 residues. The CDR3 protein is CAGRGRVYSYEQYV. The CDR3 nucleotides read TGTGCCGGGCGGGGCAGGGTATACTCCTACGAGCAGTACGTC.

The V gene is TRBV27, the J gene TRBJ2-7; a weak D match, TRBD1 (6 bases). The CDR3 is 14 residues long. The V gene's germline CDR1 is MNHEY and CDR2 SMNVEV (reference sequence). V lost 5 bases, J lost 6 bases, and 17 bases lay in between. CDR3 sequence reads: CASSRTGKGVEQYV. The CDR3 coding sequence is TGTGCCAGCAGTAGAACCGGGAAGGGGGTCGAGCAGTACGTC.

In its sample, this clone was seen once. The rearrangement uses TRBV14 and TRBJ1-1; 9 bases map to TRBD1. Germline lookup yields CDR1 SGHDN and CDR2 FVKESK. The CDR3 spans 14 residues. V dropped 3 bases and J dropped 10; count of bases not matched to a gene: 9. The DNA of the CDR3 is TGTGCCAGCAGCCAGGGACAGGGACGGTTAGGAGCTTTCTTT. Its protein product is CASSQGQGRLGAFF.

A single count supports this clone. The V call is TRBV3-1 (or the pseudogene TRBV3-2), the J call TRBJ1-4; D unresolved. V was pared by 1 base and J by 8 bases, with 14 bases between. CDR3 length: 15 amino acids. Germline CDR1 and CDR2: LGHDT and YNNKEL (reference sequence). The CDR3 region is CASSQARSAGEKLFF. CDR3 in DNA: TGTGCCAGCAGCCAAGCGCGATCCGCGGGGGAAAAACTGTTTTTT.

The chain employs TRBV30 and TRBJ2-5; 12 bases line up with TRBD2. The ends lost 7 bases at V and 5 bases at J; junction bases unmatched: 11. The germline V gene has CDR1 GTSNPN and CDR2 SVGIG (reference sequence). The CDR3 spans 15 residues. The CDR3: CASTPLAGGWETQYF. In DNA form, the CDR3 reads TGTGCCTCCACACCTCTAGCGGGGGGGTGGGAGACCCAGTACTTC.

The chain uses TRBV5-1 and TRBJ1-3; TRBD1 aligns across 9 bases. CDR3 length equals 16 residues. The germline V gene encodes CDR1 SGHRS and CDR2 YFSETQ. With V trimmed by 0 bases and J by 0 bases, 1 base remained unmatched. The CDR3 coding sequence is TGCGCCAGCAGCTTGGAGGGACAGGGCTCTGGAAACACCATATATTTT. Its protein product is CASSLEGQGSGNTIYF.

CDR3 amino acids: CASTSDVQETQYF. CDR3 sequence (DNA): TGTGCCAGCACCTCGGACGTCCAAGAGACCCAGTACTTC. The rearrangement uses TRBV28 and TRBJ2-5; D not certain. This CDR3 region has 13 residues. CDR1 MDHEN and CDR2 SYDVKM come from the germline V gene. The V end was cut by 7 bases, the J end by 1 base, with 10 bases between.

CDR3 DNA sequence: TGTGCCAGCAGCAAGGAGGGACAGAACTATGGCTACACCTTC. It encodes CASSKEGQNYGYTF. The chain employs TRBV5-6 and TRBJ1-2, with 7 bases matching TRBD1. V trimming: 4 bases; J trimming: 2 bases; junction bases outside the gene matches: 5. Germline loops: CDR1 SGHDT, CDR2 YYEEEE. This CDR3 comprises 14 residues.

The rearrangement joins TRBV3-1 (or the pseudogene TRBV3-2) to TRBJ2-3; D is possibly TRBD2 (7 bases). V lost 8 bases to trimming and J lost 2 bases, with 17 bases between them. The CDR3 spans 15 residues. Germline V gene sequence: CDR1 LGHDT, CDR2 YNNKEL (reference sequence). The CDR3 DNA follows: TGTGCCAGCTGCGCCCGGGGGGCCCTCACAGATACGCAGTATTTT. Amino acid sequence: CASCARGALTDTQYF.

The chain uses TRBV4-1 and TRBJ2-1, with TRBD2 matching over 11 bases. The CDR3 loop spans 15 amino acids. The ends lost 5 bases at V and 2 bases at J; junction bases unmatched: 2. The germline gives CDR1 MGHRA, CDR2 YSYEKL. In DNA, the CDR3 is TGCGCCAGCAGCAATAGCGGGGGGGCCTACAATGAGCAGTTCTTC. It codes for CASSNSGGAYNEQFF.

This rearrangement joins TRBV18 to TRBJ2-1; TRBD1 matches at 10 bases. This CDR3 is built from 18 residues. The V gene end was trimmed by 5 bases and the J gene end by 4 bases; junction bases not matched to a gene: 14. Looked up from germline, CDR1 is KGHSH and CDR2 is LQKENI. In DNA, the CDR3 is TGTGCCAGCTCATCGGGACAGGGGTGGGTTACAGGATACAATGAGCAGTTCTTC. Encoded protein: CASSSGQGWVTGYNEQFF.

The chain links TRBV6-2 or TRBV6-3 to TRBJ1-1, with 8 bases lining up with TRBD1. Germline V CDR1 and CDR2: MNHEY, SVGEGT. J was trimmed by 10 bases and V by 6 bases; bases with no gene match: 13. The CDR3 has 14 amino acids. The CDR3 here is CASSPYRDRSGAFF. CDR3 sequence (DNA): TGTGCCAGCAGCCCCTATAGGGACAGGTCGGGAGCTTTCTTT.

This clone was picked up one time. The CDR3 DNA is TGTGCCACCACTAGCGATTTAGAGACCCAGTACTTC. Translated: CATTSDLETQYF. This chain joins TRBV10-3 and TRBJ2-5; 7 nucleotides align to TRBD2. Germline lookup yields CDR1 ENHRY and CDR2 SYGVKD. The CDR3 contains 12 residues. Unmatched junction bases numbered 6, after V lost 10 bases and J lost 4 bases.

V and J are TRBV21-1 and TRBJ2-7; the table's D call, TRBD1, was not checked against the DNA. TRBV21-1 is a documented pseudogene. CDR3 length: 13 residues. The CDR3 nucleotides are TGTGCCAGCAGCAAAAGAAGGGGTTACGAGCAGTACGTC. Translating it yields CASSKRRGYEQYV.

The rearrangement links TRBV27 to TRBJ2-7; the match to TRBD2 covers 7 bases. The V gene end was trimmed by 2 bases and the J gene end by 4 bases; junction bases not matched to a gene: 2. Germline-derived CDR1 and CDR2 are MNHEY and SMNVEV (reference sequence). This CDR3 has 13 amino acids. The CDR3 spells CASSLGGEYEQYF. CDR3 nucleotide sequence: TGTGCCAGCAGTTTAGGGGGGGAGTACGAGCAGTACTTC.

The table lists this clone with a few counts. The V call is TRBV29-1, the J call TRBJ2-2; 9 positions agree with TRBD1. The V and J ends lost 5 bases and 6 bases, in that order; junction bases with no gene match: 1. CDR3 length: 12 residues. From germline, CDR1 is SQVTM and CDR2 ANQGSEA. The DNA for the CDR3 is TGCAGCGTTCGGACAGGGGCCGGGGAGCTGTTTTTT. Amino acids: CSVRTGAGELFF.

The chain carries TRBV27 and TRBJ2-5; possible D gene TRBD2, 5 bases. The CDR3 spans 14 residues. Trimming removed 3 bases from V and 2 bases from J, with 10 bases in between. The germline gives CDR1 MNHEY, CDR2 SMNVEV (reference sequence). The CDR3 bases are TGTGCCAGCAGTTTCGGGGTTGAGCAAGAGACCCAGTACTTC. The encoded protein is CASSFGVEQETQYF.

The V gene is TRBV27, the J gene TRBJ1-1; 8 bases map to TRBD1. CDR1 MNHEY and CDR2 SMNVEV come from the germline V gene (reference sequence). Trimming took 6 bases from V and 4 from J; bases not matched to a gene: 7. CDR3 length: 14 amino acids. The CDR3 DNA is TGTGCCAGCAGCTACGACAGGGGAAGCACTGAAGCTTTCTTT. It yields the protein CASSYDRGSTEAFF.

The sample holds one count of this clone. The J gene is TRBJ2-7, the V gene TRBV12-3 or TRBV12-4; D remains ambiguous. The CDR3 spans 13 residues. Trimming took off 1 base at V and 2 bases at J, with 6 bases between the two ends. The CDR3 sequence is CASSLGQTYEQYV. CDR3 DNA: TGTGCCAGCAGTTTAGGACAAACCTACGAGCAGTACGTC.

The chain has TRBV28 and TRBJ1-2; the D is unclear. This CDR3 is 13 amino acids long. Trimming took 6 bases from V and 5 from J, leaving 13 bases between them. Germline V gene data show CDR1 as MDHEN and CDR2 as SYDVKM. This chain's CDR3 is CASSPSPPYGYTF. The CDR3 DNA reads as TGTGCCAGCAGCCCTAGTCCCCCTTATGGCTACACCTTC.

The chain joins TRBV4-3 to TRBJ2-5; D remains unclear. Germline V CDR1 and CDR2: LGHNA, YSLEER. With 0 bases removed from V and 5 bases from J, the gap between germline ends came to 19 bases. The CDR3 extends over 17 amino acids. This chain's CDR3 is CASSQEAHGPMGETQYF. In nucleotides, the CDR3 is TGCGCCAGCAGCCAAGAGGCACATGGACCCATGGGGGAGACCCAGTACTTC.

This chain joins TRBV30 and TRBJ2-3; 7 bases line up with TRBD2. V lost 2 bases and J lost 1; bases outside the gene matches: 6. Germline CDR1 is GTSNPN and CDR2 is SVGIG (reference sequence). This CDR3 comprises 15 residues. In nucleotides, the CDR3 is TGTGCCTGGAGTCCAGCGGGGAAGCGCACAGATACGCAGTATTTT. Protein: CAWSPAGKRTDTQYF.